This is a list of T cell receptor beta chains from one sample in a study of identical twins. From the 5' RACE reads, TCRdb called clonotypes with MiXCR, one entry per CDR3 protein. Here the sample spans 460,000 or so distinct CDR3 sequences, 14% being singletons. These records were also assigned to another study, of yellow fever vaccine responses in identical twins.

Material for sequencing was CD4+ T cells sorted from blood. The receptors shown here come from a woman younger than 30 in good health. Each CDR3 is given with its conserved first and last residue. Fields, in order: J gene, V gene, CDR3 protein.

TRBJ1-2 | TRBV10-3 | CAISEARTGGYGYTF
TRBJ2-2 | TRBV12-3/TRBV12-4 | CASSPSFNTGELFF
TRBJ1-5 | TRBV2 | CASTGGQGVQPQHF
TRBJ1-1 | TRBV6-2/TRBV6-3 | CASSSDWSTEAFF
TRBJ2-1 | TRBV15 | CATRIQGTVSGGAPNEQFF
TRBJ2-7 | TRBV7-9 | CASFKLDGGSSYEQYF
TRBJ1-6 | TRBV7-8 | CAVQGASYNSPLHF
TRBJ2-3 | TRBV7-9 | CASSLDRPLGYF
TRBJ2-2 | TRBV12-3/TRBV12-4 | CASKVRGLVSAGELFF
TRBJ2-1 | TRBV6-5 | CASSYGTLRGNEQFF
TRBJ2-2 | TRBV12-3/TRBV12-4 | CASRERITGELFF
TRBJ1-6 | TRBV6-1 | CASSDRTGGWSPLHF
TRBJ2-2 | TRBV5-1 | CASSLSTVNTGELFF
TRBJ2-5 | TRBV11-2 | CASSLSGRQETQYF
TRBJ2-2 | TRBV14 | CASSWDRHPGELFF
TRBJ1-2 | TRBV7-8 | CASSSRDGYGYTF
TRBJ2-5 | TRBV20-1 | CSASFQTQETQYF
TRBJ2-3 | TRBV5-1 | CASSLGDSYTDTQYF
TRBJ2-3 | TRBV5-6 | CASSKLAVSTDTQYF
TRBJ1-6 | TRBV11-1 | CASSLPGFSPLHF
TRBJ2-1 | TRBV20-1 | CSAKPGQESYNEQFF
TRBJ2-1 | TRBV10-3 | CAISKGLDAPEQFF
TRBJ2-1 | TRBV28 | CASSLSGTVSYNEQFF
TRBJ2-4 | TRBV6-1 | CASSHSVAKNIQYF
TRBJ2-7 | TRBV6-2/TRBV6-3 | CASSYRTGEQYF
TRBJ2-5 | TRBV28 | CASSDRTSGSQETQYF
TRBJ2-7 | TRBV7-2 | CASSSPSGSYEQYF
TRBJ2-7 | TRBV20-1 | CSAPGLAGDEQYF
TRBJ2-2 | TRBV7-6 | CASSLVWGSDTGELFF
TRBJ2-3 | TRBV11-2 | CASSPLASGRSESTDTQYF
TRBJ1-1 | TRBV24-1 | CATSDGTAHTEAFF
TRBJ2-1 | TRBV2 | CASRGLAVNEQFF
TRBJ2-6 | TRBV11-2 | CASSPRTSGDTAGANVLTF
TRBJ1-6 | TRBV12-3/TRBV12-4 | CASSSKSGGLLGSPLHF
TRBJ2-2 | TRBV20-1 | CSARDLLLRTGELFF
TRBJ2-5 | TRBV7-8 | CASGAARETQYF
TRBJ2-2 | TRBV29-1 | CSVNSYTGELFF
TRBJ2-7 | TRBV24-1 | CATSDTGKGSYEQYF
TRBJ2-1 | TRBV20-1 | CIAHPGAGGYNEQFF
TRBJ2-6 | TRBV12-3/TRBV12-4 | CASTPASGRSGANVLTF
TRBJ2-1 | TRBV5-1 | CASSLVGAGGYNEQFF
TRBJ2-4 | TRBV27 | CASRWSIGGIQYF
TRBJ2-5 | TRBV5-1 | CASSLSGGPQETQYF
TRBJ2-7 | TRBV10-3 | CAISDALGPYEQYF
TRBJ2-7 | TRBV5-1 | CASTKASGTGAHEQYF
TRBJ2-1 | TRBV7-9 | CASSLPGLLSGNEQFF
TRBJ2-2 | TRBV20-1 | CSAEGGGELFF
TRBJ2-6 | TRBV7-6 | CASSFSSGLTGANVLTF
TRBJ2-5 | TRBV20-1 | CSASYGRTDQETQYF
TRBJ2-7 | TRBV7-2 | CASSYLAEYEQYF
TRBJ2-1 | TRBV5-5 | CASSRDGSSYNEQFF
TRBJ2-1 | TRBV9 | CASSAPLYNEQFF
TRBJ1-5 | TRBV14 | CASRLDITQPQHF
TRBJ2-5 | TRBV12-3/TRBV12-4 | CASSVGGAWETQYF
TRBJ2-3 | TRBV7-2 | CASSLSDLDRTLFTDTQYF
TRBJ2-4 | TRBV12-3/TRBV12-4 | CASSLLTGDIQYF
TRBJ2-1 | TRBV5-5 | CASSLVAGAYNEQFF
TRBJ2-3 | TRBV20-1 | CSTSGRGDTQYF